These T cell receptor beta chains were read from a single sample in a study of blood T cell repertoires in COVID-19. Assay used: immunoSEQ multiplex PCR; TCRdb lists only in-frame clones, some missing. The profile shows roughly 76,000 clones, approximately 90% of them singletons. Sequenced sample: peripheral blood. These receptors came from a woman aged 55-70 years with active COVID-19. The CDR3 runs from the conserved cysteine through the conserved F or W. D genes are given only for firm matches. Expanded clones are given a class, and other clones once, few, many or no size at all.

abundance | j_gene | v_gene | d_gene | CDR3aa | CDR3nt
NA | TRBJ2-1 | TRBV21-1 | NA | CASPGGVRFGDEQFF | TGTGCCAGCCCGGGGGGGGTAAGGTTCGGGGATGAGCAGTTCTTC
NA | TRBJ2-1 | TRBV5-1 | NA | CASSLIRSYNEQFF | TGCGCCAGCAGCTTGATCCGCTCCTACAATGAGCAGTTCTTC
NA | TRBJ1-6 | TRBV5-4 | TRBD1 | CASSLGGQGDGSPLHF | TGTGCCAGCAGCCTTGGAGGACAGGGGGACGGTTCACCCCTCCACTTT
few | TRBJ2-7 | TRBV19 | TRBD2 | CASSIAGTSAYEQYF | TGTGCCAGTAGTATAGCCGGGACTAGCGCCTACGAGCAGTACTTC
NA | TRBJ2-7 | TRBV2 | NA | CASSQLQGYEQYF | TGTGCCAGCAGCCAGCTACAGGGCTACGAGCAGTACTTC
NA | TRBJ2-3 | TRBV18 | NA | CASSQETGDTQYF | TGTGCCAGCTCACAGGAGACAGGCGATACGCAGTATTTT
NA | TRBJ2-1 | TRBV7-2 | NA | CASSFTAYNEQFF | TGTGCCAGCAGTTTTACAGCCTACAATGAGCAGTTCTTC
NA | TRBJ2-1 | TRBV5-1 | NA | CASAGPGSVNDEQFF | TGCGCCAGCGCCGGACCGGGATCTGTCAACGATGAGCAGTTCTTC
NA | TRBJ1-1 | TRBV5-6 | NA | CASSETAGEGEAFF | TGTGCCAGCAGCGAGACGGCCGGGGAGGGTGAAGCTTTCTTT
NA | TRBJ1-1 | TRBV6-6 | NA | CASSSRGENTEAFF | TGTGCCAGCAGCTCCAGGGGTGAGAACACTGAAGCTTTCTTT
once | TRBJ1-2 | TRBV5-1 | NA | CASSQQRNYGYTF | TGCGCCAGCAGCCAACAGAGAAACTATGGCTACACCTTC
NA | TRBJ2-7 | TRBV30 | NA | CAWSSGSPAYEQYF | TGTGCCTGGAGTTCAGGTTCCCCAGCCTACGAGCAGTACTTC
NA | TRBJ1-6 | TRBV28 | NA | CASSFRGRRFPPLHF | TGTGCCAGCAGTTTTAGGGGCAGGCGCTTTCCACCCCTCCACTTT
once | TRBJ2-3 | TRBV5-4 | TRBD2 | CASSPALAGGITDTQYF | TGTGCCAGCAGTCCCGCCCTAGCGGGAGGTATCACAGATACGCAGTATTTT
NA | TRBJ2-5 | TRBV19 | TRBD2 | CASRGLAGEFGETQYF | TGTGCCAGTAGGGGACTAGCGGGAGAATTCGGAGAGACCCAGTACTTC
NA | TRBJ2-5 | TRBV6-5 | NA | CASTRGETQYF | TGTGCCAGCACCCGAGGAGAGACCCAGTACTTC
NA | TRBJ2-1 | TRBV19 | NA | CASSILGAGEYNEQFF | TGTGCCAGTAGTATCCTGGGGGCGGGAGAGTACAATGAGCAGTTCTTC
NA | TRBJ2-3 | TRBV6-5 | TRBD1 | CASSSGQGTDTQYF | TGTGCCAGCAGCTCCGGACAGGGCACAGATACGCAGTATTTT
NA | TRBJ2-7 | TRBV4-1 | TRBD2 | CASSRDPLAGVRYEQYF | TGCGCCAGCAGCCGTGACCCACTAGCGGGAGTTCGCTACGAGCAGTACTTC
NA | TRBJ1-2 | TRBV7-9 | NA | CASSQTGNVGYTF | TGTGCCAGCAGCCAGACAGGCAACGTTGGCTACACCTTC
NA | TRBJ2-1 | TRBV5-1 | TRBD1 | CASSSGTGNEQFF | TGCGCCAGCAGCTCCGGGACAGGGAATGAGCAGTTCTTC
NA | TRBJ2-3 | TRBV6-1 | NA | CASSEYYGPGTQYF | TGTGCCAGCAGTGAATATTACGGACCGGGGACGCAGTATTTT
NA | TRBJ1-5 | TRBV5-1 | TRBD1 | CASSNGQADQPQHF | TGCGCCAGCAGCAACGGACAGGCTGATCAGCCCCAGCATTTT
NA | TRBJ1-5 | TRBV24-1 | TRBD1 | CATSAPGTGVNQPQHF | TGTGCCACCAGTGCCCCGGGGACAGGGGTCAATCAGCCCCAGCATTTT
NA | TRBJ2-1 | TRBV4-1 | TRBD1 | CASSQDKGQGVLFF | TGCGCCAGCAGCCAAGATAAGGGGCAGGGGGTACTCTTCTTC
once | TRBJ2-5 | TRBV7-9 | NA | CASSAAGETQYF | TGTGCCAGCAGCGCCGCGGGAGAGACCCAGTACTTC
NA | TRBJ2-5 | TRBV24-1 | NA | CATSGPEETQYF | TGTGCCACCAGTGGTCCAGAAGAGACCCAGTACTTC
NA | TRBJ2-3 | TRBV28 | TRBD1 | CASRKGDRTTDTQYF | TGTGCCAGCAGGAAAGGGGACAGAACCACAGATACGCAGTATTTT
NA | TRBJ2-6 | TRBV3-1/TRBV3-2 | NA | CASSQDWALKKTSGANVLTF | TGTGCCAGCAGCCAAGATTGGGCTTTAAAGAAGACGTCTGGGGCCAACGTCCTGACTTTC
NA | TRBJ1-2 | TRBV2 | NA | CASSASGVDGYTF | TGTGCCAGCAGTGCCTCAGGGGTTGATGGCTACACCTTC
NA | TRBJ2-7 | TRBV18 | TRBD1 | CASSRQQGLFDEQYF | TGTGCCAGCTCACGTCAACAGGGGTTGTTCGACGAGCAGTACTTC
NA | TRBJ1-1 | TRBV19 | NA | CASSIGQGSVMNTEAFF | TGTGCCAGTAGTATTGGGCAGGGGAGTGTGATGAACACTGAAGCTTTCTTT
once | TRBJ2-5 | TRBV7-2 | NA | CASSPRLGGFAETQYF | TGTGCCAGCAGCCCGCGACTAGGCGGTTTTGCAGAGACCCAGTACTTC
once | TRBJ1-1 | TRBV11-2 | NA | CASSLDLPLEAFF | TGTGCCAGCAGCTTAGATCTACCCCTCGAAGCTTTCTTT
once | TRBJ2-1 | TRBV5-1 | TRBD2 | CASSRGDNEQFF | TGCGCCAGCAGCCGGGGGGACAATGAGCAGTTCTTC
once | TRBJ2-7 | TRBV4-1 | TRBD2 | CASSQFSGSRDEQYF | TGCGCCAGCAGCCAGTTTAGCGGGAGTCGGGACGAGCAGTACTTC
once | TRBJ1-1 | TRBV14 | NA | CASSREVGEAFF | TGTGCCAGCAGCCGGGAGGTTGGGGAAGCTTTCTTT
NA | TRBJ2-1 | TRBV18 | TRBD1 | CASSPNRGLGEQFF | TGTGCCAGCTCACCAAACAGGGGGCTCGGTGAGCAGTTCTTC
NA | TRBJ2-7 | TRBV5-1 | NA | CASSLIQGSYEQYF | TGCGCCAGCAGCTTAATACAGGGATCCTACGAGCAGTACTTC
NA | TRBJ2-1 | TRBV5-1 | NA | CASSSQLLLAAYNEQFF | TGCGCCAGCAGCTCCCAATTGCTTTTAGCGGCATACAATGAGCAGTTCTTC
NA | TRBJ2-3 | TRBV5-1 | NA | CASSLYRGTDTQYF | TGCGCCAGCAGCTTGTATCGGGGCACAGATACGCAGTATTTT
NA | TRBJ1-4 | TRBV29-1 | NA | CSVASGSSDEKLFF | TGCAGCGTTGCGAGTGGGAGCAGTGATGAAAAACTGTTTTTT
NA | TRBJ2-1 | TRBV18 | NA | CASSPGFLIQGLGDRGNEQFF | TGTGCCAGCTCACCAGGGTTTCTCATCCAGGGGTTGGGAGACCGGGGTAATGAGCAGTTCTTC
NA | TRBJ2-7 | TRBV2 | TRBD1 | CASRTGRNEQYF | TGTGCCAGTAGGACAGGGCGAAACGAGCAGTACTTC